The TCR beta chain under discussion was sequenced for a study of T cells in narcolepsy. Background on the study: Donors had narcolepsy type 1 or type 2, or were healthy controls. Whole-study results and caveats: Healthy controls reportedly lacked the autoreactive clonotypes serially found in patients' blood. Autoreactive HCRT-specific and TRIB2-specific clonotypes were marked in same-patient CSF-versus-blood CD4+ comparisons.

The method was immunoSEQ multiplex PCR; TCRdb's version includes in-frame clones alone and lacks a portion of them. The sample shows 35,000 to 40,000 clones, about 85% of them seen only once. The germline V gene encodes CDR1 LNHDA and CDR2 SQIVND (reference sequence). The CDR3 loop spans 16 amino acids. J gave up 6 bases and V 8 bases, and 11 bases lay outside the gene matches. This clone was counted only a few times. Its antigen remains unidentified. The sample consisted of CD45RA- memory CD4+ T cells from PBMCs. This chain uses TRBV19 with TRBJ1-6; TRBD1 aligns across 9 bases. The source is a human donor with narcolepsy. The chain's CDR3 is CASREGQGVSNSPLHF. CDR3 sequence (DNA): TGTGCCAGTCGGGAGGGACAGGGTGTGAGTAATTCACCCCTCCACTTT. Full variable domain (missing parts from reference TRBV19 and TRBJ1-6): DGGITQSPKYLFRKEGQNVTLSCEQNLNHDAMYWYRQDPGQGLRLIYYSQIVNDFQKGDIAEGYSVSREKKESFPLTVTSAQKNPTAFYLCASREGQGVSNSPLHFGNGTRLTVT.